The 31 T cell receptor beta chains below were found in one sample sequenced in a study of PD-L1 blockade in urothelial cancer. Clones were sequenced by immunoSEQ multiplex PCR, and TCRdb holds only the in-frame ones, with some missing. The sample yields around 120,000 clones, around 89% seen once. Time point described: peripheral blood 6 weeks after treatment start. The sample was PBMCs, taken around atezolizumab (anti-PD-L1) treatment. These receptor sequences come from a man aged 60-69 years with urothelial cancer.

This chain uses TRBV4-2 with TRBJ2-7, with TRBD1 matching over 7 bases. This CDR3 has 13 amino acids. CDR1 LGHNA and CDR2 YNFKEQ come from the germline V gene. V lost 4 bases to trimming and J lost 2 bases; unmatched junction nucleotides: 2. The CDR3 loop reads CASSLDRAYEQYF. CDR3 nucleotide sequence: TGTGCCAGCAGCCTTGACAGGGCCTACGAGCAGTACTTC.

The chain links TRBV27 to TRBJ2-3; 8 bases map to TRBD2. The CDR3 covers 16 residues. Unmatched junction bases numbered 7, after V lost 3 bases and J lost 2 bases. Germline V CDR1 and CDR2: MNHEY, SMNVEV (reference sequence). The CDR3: CASSLRIAGTTDTQYF. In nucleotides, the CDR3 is TGTGCCAGCAGTTTGAGGATAGCGGGGACCACAGATACGCAGTATTTT.

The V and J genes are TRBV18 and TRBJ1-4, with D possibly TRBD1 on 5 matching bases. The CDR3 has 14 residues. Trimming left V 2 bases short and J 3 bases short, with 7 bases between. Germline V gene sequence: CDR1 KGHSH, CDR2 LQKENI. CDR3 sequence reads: CASSPSGANEKLFF. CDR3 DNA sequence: TGTGCCAGCTCACCATCGGGGGCTAATGAAAAACTGTTTTTT.

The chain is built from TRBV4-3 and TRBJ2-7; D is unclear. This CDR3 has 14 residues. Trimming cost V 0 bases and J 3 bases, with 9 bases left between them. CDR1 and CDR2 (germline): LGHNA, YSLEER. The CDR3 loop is CASSQDLQNYEQYF. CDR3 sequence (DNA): TGCGCCAGCAGCCAAGATCTACAGAACTACGAGCAGTACTTC.

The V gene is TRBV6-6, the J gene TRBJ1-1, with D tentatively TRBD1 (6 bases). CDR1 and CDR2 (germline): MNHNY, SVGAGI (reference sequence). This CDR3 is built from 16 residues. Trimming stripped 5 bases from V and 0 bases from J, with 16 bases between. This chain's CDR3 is CASSDLHRELNTEAFF. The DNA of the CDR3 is TGTGCCAGCAGTGACTTACACAGGGAATTGAACACTGAAGCTTTCTTT.

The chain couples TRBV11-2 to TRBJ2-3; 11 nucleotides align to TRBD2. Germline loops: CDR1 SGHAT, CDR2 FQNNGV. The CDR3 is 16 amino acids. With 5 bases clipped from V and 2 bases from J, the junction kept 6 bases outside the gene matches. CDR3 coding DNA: TGTGCCAGCAGCCCAGGACTAGCGGGCGCCACAGATACGCAGTATTTT. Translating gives CASSPGLAGATDTQYF.

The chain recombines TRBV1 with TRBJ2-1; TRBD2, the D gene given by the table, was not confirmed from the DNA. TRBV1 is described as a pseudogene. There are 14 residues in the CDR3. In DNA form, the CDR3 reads TGCACCCTCAGCGGGGTGTGCCTATACAATGAGCAGTTCTTC. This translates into CTLSGVCLYNEQFF.

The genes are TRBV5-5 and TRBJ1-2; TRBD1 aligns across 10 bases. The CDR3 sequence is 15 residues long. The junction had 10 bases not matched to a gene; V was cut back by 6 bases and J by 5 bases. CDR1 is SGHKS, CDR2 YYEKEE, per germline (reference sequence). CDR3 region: CASNRDRGHQYGYTF. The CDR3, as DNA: TGTGCCAGCAACCGCGACAGGGGGCATCAGTATGGCTACACCTTC.

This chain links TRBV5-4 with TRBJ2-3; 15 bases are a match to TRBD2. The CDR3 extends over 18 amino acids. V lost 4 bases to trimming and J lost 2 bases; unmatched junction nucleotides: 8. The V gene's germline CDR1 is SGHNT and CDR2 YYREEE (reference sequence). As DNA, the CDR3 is TGTGCCAGCAGCCCGGGACTAGCGGGGGGCCGATTCACAGATACGCAGTATTTT. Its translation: CASSPGLAGGRFTDTQYF.

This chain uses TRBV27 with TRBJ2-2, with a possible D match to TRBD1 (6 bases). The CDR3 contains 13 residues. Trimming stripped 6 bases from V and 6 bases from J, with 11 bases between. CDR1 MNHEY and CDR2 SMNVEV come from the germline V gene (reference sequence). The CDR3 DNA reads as TGTGCCAGCAGCAGGACAGTTCCCGGGGAGCTGTTTTTT. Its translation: CASSRTVPGELFF.

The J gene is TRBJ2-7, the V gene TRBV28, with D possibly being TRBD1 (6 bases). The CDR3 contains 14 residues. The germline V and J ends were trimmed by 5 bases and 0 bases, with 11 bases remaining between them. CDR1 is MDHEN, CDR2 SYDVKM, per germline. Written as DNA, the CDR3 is TGTGCCAGCAGTCGCGGACAGTTCTCCTACGAGCAGTACTTC. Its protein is CASSRGQFSYEQYF.

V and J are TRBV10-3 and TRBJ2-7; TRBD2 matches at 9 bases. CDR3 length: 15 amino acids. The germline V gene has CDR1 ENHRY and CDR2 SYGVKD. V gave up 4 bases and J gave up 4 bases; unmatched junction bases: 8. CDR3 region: CAISGSGSLIYEQYF. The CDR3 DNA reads TGTGCCATCAGTGGTAGCGGGAGCCTGATATACGAGCAGTACTTC.

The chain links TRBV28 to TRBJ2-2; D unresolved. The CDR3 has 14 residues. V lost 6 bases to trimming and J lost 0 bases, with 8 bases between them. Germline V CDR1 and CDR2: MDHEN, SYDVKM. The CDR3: CASSWAPNTGELFF. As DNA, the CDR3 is TGTGCCAGCAGCTGGGCCCCGAACACCGGGGAGCTGTTTTTT.

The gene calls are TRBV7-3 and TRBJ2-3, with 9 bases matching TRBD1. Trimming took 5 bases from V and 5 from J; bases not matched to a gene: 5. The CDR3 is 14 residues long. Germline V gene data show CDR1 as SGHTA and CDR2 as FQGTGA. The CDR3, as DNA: TGTGCCAGCAGCCCCGACAGGGGGATAGATACGCAGTATTTT. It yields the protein CASSPDRGIDTQYF.

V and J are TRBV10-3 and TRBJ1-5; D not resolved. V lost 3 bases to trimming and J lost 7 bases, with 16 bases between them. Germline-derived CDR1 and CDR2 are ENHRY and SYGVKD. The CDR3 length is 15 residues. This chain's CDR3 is CAISDQISTGQPQHF. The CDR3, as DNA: TGTGCCATCAGTGACCAGATTTCAACGGGACAGCCCCAGCATTTT.

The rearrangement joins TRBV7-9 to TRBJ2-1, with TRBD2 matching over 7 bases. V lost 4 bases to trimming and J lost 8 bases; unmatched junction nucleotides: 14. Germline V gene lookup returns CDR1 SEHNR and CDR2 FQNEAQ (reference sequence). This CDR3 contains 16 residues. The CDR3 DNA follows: TGTGCCAGCAGCTCCTTCTCCCCGATTGGGGGGGATGAGCAGTTCTTC. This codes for CASSSFSPIGGDEQFF.

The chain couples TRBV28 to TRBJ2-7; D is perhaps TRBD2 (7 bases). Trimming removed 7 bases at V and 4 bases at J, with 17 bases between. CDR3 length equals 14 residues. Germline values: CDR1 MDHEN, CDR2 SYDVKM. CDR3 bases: TGTGCCAGCAACACAGGGAGGGGGGGATACGAGCAGTACTTC. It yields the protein CASNTGRGGYEQYF. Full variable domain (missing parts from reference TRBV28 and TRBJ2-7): DVKVTQSSRYLVKRTGEKVFLECVQDMDHENMFWYRQDPGLGLRLIYFSYDVKMKEKGDIPEGYSVSREKKERFSLILESASTNQTSMYLCASNTGRGGYEQYFGPGTRLTVT.

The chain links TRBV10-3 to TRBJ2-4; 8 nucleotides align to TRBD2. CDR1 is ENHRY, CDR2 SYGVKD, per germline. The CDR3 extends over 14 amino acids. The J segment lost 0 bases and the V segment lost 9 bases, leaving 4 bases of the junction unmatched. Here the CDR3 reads CAISGEGAKNIQYF. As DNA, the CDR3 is TGTGCCATTAGCGGGGAGGGAGCCAAAAACATTCAGTACTTC.

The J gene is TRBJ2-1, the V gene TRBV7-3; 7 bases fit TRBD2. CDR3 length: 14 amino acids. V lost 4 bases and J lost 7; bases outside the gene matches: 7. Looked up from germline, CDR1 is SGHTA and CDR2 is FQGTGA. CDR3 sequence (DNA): TGTGCCAGCAGCTCTCTAGCGGCGGGGAATGAGCAGTTCTTC. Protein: CASSSLAAGNEQFF. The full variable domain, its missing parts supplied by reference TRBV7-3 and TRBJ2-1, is GAGVSQTPSNKVTEKGKYVELRCDPISGHTALYWYRQSLGQGPEFLIYFQGTGAADDSGLPNDRFFAVRPEGSVSTLKIQRTERGDSAVYLCASSSLAAGNEQFFGPGTRLTVL.

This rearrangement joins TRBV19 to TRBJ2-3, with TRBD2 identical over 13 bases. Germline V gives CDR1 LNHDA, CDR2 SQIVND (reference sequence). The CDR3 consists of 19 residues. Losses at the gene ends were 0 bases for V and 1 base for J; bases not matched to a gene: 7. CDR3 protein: CASSIDSVGLAGGTDTQYF. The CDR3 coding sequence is TGTGCCAGTAGTATAGATTCTGTCGGACTAGCGGGGGGCACAGATACGCAGTATTTT.

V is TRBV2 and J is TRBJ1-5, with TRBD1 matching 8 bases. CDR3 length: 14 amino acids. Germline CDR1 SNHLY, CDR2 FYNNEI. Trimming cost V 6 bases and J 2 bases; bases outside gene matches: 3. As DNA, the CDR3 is TGTGCCAGCAGGACGGGACAGGGCAATCAGCCCCAGCATTTT. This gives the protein CASRTGQGNQPQHF.

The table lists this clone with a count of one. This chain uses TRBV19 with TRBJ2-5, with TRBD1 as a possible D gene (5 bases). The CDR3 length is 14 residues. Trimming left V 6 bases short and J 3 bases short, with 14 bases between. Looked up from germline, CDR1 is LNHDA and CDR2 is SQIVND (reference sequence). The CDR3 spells CASRRQRSEETQYF. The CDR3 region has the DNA TGTGCCAGTAGGCGACAGCGATCAGAAGAGACCCAGTACTTC.

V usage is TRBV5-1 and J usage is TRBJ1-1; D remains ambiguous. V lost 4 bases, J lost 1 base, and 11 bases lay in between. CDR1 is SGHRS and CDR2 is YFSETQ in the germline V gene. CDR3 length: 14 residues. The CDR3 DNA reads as TGCGCCAGCAGCCCCTCCGGGTGGAACACTGAAGCTTTCTTT. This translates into CASSPSGWNTEAFF.

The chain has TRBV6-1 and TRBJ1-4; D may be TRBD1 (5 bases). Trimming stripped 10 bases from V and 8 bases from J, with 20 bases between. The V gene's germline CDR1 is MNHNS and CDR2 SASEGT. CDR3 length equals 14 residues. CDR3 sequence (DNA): TGTGCCATCCTACGGGACTCCCTGACCGAAAAACTGTTTTTT. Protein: CAILRDSLTEKLFF.

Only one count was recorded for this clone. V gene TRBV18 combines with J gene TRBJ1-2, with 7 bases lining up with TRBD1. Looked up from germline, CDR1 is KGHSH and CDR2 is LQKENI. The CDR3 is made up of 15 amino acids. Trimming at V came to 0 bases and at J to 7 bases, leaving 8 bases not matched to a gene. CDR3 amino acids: CASSPPEEYRGGYTF. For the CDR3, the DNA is TGTGCCAGCTCACCACCAGAGGAATACAGGGGTGGCTACACCTTC.

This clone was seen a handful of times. The CDR3 is CASSPRGPAGGTDTQYF. The DNA of the CDR3 is TGTGCCAGCAGCCCCCGGGGGCCAGCGGGAGGGACAGATACGCAGTATTTT. The V call is TRBV4-2, the J call TRBJ2-3; TRBD2 matches 10 bases. This CDR3 spans 17 amino acids. After removal of 4 bases from V and 3 bases from J, the junction contained 10 bases not matched to a gene. Germline V gene sequence: CDR1 LGHNA, CDR2 YNFKEQ.

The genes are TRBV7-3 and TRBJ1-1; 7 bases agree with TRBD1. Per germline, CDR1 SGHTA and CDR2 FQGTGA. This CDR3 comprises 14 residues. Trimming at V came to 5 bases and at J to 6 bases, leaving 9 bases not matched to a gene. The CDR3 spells CASSPTTGLAEAFF. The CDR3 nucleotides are TGTGCCAGCAGCCCAACGACAGGGTTAGCTGAAGCTTTCTTT.

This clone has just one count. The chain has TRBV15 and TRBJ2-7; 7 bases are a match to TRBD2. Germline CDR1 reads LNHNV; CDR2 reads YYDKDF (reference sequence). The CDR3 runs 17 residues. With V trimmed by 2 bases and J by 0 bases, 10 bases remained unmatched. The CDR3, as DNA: TGTGCCACCAGCAGAAGAATGACTAGCACGGGCTCCTACGAGCAGTACTTC. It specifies CATSRRMTSTGSYEQYF.

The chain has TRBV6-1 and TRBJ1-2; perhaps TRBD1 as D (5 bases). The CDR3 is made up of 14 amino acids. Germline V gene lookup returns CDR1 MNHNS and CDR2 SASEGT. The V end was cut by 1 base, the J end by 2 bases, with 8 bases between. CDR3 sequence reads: CASSEDRGNYGYTF. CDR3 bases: TGTGCCAGCAGTGAAGATCGGGGGAACTATGGCTACACCTTC.

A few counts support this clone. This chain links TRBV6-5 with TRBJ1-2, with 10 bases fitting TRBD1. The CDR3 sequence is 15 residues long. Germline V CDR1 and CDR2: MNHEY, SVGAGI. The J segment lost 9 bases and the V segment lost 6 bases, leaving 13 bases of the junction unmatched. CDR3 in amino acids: CASSLRDRGRRSYTF. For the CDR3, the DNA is TGTGCCAGCAGCCTCCGGGACAGGGGAAGGAGAAGCTACACCTTC.

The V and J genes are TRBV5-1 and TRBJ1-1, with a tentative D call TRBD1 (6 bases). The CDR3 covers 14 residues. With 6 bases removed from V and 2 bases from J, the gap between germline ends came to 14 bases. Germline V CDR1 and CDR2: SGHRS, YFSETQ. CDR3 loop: CASNPGGTNTEAFF. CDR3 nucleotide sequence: TGCGCCAGCAACCCGGGGGGGACAAACACTGAAGCTTTCTTT.